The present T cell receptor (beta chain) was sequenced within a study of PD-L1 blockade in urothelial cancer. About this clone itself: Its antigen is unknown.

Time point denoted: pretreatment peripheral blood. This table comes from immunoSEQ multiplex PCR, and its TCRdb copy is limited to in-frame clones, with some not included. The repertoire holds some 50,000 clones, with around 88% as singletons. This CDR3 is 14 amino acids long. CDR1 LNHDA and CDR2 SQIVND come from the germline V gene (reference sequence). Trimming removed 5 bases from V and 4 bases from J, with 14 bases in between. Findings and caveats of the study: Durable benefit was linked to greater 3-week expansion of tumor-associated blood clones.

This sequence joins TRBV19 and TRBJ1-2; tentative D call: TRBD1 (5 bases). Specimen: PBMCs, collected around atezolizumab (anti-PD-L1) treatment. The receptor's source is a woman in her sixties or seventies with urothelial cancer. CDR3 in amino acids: CASSSKGLRYGYTF. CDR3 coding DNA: TGTGCCAGTAGTTCCAAGGGGTTGCGCTATGGCTACACCTTC.